Detailed here is one TCR beta chain. Its specificity is not known. Trimming shortened V by 3 bases and J by 5 bases, and 7 bases separated the two germline ends. Germline V lookup: CDR1 SNHLY, CDR2 FYNNEI. The CDR3 runs 12 residues. This specimen comes from a study of graft-versus-host responses after intestinal transplantation. As for the study in general: Recipients obtained multivisceral, liver-intestinal, or isolated intestinal transplants. Study-level results: Some GvH clones appeared in ileal mucosa or blood before recipient bone marrow. Researchers found peak circulating GvH clone levels linked to early post-transplant HvG declines.

Data came from immunoSEQ multiplex PCR; TCRdb stores just in-frame clones and leaves some out. The repertoire holds around 100,000 clones, roughly 84% seen once, with around 0.9% in the top ten. The receptor's source is a human donor who received an intestinal transplant. Sequences were derived from unstimulated CD4+ T cells sorted from spleen or lymph node cells, sampled before intestinal transplant. The J gene is TRBJ2-5, the V gene TRBV2; D possibly corresponds to TRBD1 (6 bases). CDR3: CASSDQGETQYF. Written as DNA, the CDR3 is TGTGCCAGCAGTGACCAGGGGGAGACCCAGTACTTC.